These T cell receptor beta chains were read from a single sample in a study of cytomegalovirus exposure and HLA in healthy donors. The data were produced by immunoSEQ multiplex PCR, yet TCRdb's version contains in-frame clones alone and is incomplete. The sample shows approximately 160,000 clones, approximately 71% of them seen only once. The sample was PBMCs. The receptors here all came from a male donor in good health and CMV-seronegative. Both conserved end residues are part of each CDR3. Fields, in order: V gene, clone size, D gene, J gene, CDR3 protein, CDR3 DNA. D genes are given only for firm matches. A row's size may be missing; if present it is once, few, many or a size class.

v_gene: TRBV9
abundance: .
d_gene: .
j_gene: TRBJ2-3
CDR3aa: CASSGQPSTDTQYF
CDR3nt: TGTGCCAGCAGCGGACAGCCCTCCACAGATACGCAGTATTTT

v_gene: TRBV19
abundance: few
d_gene: TRBD2
j_gene: TRBJ2-1
CDR3aa: CASSLAGDYNEQFF
CDR3nt: TGTGCCAGTAGTCTAGCGGGAGATTACAATGAGCAGTTCTTC

v_gene: TRBV2
abundance: .
d_gene: TRBD2
j_gene: TRBJ2-7
CDR3aa: CASETSRAYEQYF
CDR3nt: TGTGCCAGCGAGACTAGCCGAGCCTACGAGCAGTACTTC

v_gene: TRBV7-9
abundance: once
d_gene: .
j_gene: TRBJ2-3
CDR3aa: CASSFSAATEDF
CDR3nt: TGTGCCAGCAGCTTTTCGGCGGCCACGGAGGATTTT

v_gene: TRBV6-1
abundance: .
d_gene: TRBD1
j_gene: TRBJ2-2
CDR3aa: CASTGTGGNTGELFF
CDR3nt: TGTGCCAGCACCGGGACAGGGGGCAACACCGGGGAGCTGTTTTTT

v_gene: TRBV5-1
abundance: .
d_gene: .
j_gene: TRBJ1-3
CDR3aa: CASSYASGRNTIYF
CDR3nt: TGCGCCAGCAGCTATGCTTCGGGGAGAAACACCATATATTTT

v_gene: TRBV27
abundance: .
d_gene: .
j_gene: TRBJ2-7
CDR3aa: CASSPAGNYEQYF
CDR3nt: TGTGCCAGCAGTCCGGCGGGGAACTACGAGCAGTACTTC

v_gene: TRBV27
abundance: .
d_gene: TRBD1
j_gene: TRBJ1-6
CDR3aa: CASSSGQGANSPLHF
CDR3nt: TGTGCCAGCAGTTCCGGACAGGGGGCGAATTCACCCCTCCACTTT

v_gene: TRBV7-3
abundance: .
d_gene: TRBD1
j_gene: TRBJ2-2
CDR3aa: CASSLTGGTGGTGELFF
CDR3nt: TGTGCCAGCAGCTTAACGGGCGGGACAGGGGGGACCGGGGAGCTGTTTTTT

v_gene: TRBV11-3
abundance: .
d_gene: TRBD2
j_gene: TRBJ2-5
CDR3aa: CASSLEREGETQYF
CDR3nt: TGTGCCAGCAGCTTAGAGCGGGAGGGGGAGACCCAGTACTTC

v_gene: TRBV19
abundance: .
d_gene: TRBD2
j_gene: TRBJ2-3
CDR3aa: CASSILAGTSTDTQYF
CDR3nt: TGTGCCAGTAGTATCCTAGCGGGGACTAGCACAGATACGCAGTATTTT

v_gene: TRBV27
abundance: .
d_gene: TRBD2
j_gene: TRBJ2-7
CDR3aa: CASSLSVGLAGAQSSYEQYF
CDR3nt: TGTGCCAGCAGTTTATCGGTGGGCCTAGCGGGGGCCCAATCCTCCTACGAGCAGTACTTC

v_gene: TRBV2
abundance: .
d_gene: TRBD2
j_gene: TRBJ2-3
CDR3aa: CASSEALRGGRTDTQYF
CDR3nt: TGTGCCAGCAGTGAAGCGCTTCGGGGGGGCCGCACAGATACGCAGTATTTT

v_gene: TRBV10-3
abundance: few
d_gene: TRBD1
j_gene: TRBJ1-1
CDR3aa: CAIRDRTNTEAFF
CDR3nt: TGTGCCATCAGGGACAGGACGAACACTGAAGCTTTCTTT

v_gene: TRBV5-1
abundance: .
d_gene: .
j_gene: TRBJ1-5
CDR3aa: CASSLTGKDQPQHF
CDR3nt: TGCGCCAGCAGCTTGACAGGGAAGGATCAGCCCCAGCATTTT

v_gene: TRBV30
abundance: .
d_gene: TRBD2
j_gene: TRBJ2-1
CDR3aa: CAWSVSLAGREQFF
CDR3nt: TGTGCCTGGAGTGTCAGTCTAGCGGGAAGAGAGCAGTTCTTC

v_gene: TRBV27
abundance: .
d_gene: TRBD1
j_gene: TRBJ2-1
CDR3aa: CASSFRDRGTGSYNEQFF
CDR3nt: TGTGCCAGCAGTTTCAGGGACAGGGGAACTGGCTCCTACAATGAGCAGTTCTTC